Shown below are 28 T cell receptor beta chains from a single sample sequenced in a study of spatial heterogeneity in lung cancer (dated by TCRdb to the late 2010s). Antigens for these TCRs are unknown. The sample's time point label is to be understood as: sample taken at primary tumor resection. Libraries were built with 5' RACE. Sequencing took place on a NextSeq 500. TCRdb cleaned the public reads at Q25 with fastp, built clones with MiXCR and kept in-frame beta chains. Rows matching on CDR3 protein sequence are summarized as one entry with the most common DNA and genes. The sample table records 15,000 to 20,000 distinct CDR3 sequences; under 8% of these occur just once. The ten top clones hold 6.8% of the sample. The investigation overall reported the following: The tumor nonsynonymous mutation count correlated with the number of expanded alpha and beta TCRs within the tumor.

The sequences come from lung tumor tissue, collected at surgery. These receptor sequences come from a male donor with early-stage non-small cell lung cancer.

This clonotype occurred once. A much larger clonotype is one base distant, so this may be a read error. The size of this beta chain means little, since it is a stray read in a library made for alpha chains. The rearrangement joins TRBV7-2 to TRBJ2-3; 7 bases are shared with TRBD2. Germline CDR1 and CDR2: SGHTA and FQGNSA. This CDR3 has 14 amino acids. Here the CDR3 DNA reads TGTGCCAGCAGCTTTTGGACTAGAACAGATACGCGGTATTTT. This codes for CASSFWTRTDTRYF.

This clonotype has ten or more counts. Since it is a stray read in a library aimed at alpha chains, this beta chain has a size that is not meaningful. The rearrangement uses TRBV5-1 and TRBJ2-7; 10 positions match TRBD1. The germline V gene has CDR1 SGHRS and CDR2 YFSETQ. CDR3 length equals 16 residues. V shed 0 bases, J shed 9 bases, and the junction held 12 bases outside the gene matches. In nucleotides, the CDR3 is TGCGCCAGCAGCTTGGTCCCCGGGACAGGGGCCCTCGGGCAGTACTTC. It codes for CASSLVPGTGALGQYF.

Worth noting for this clonotype: This may arise from a read error, as a much more abundant clone is one base away. This beta chain represents an off-target read in a library built for alpha chains; its size is of limited meaning. The V call is TRBV28, the J call TRBJ1-3; D remains ambiguous. The CDR3 loop spans 15 amino acids. Germline CDR1 is MDHEN and CDR2 is SYDVKM. Trimming stripped 8 bases from V and 0 bases from J, with 14 bases between. The CDR3 sequence: CASGPRSASGNTIYF. The CDR3 DNA reads as TGTGCCAGCGGTCCCAGGTCAGCCTCTGGAAACACCATATATTTT.

The sample holds a few counts of this clonotype. Since it is a stray read in a library aimed at alpha chains, this beta chain has a size that is not meaningful. The chain carries TRBV7-2 and TRBJ2-3, with no clear D. This CDR3 spans 13 amino acids. Trimming removed 5 bases at V and 5 bases at J, with 11 bases between. Germline V gene lookup returns CDR1 SGHTA and CDR2 FQGNSA. The CDR3 spells CASSVSWGDTQYF. The CDR3 nucleotides read TGTGCCAGCAGCGTCTCCTGGGGAGATACGCAGTATTTT.

This clonotype is labeled as medium-sized. In a library made to pick up alpha chains, this beta chain is a stray read with a size that means little. The rearrangement uses TRBV29-1 and TRBJ2-7; TRBD2 matches at 7 bases. The V gene end was trimmed by 5 bases and the J gene end by 5 bases; junction bases not matched to a gene: 15. The germline V gene encodes CDR1 SQVTM and CDR2 ANQGSEA. There are 15 residues in the CDR3. CDR3 sequence (DNA): TGCAGCGTTACCTTTCTAGCCGGGAGGTACCACGAGCAGTACTTC. This sequence encodes CSVTFLAGRYHEQYF.

This clonotype has more than one count but fewer than ten. Found in a library prepared for alpha chains, this beta chain is an off-target read, and its abundance has little meaning. The V call is TRBV20-1, the J call TRBJ2-1, with TRBD2 matching over 7 bases. Germline trimming cut 2 bases from V and 5 bases from J; bases unmatched to any gene: 0. Germline CDR1 DFQATT, CDR2 SNEGSKA (reference sequence). The length of the CDR3 is 12 residues. The CDR3 sequence: CSARLADNEQFF. In DNA, the CDR3 is TGCAGTGCTAGACTAGCGGACAATGAGCAGTTCTTC.

Remarks on this clonotype: In a library made to pick up alpha chains, this beta chain is a stray read with a size that means little. This sequence joins TRBV20-1 and TRBJ2-3, with D possibly called TRBD1 or TRBD2 (5 bases each). The CDR3 extends over 15 amino acids. Germline V gives CDR1 DFQATT, CDR2 SNEGSKA (reference sequence). The germline V and J ends were trimmed by 4 bases and 1 base, with 15 bases remaining between them. The CDR3 protein is CSATKGRDGTDTQYF. The CDR3 DNA follows: TGCAGTGCTACCAAAGGCCGGGACGGCACAGATACGCAGTATTTT.

This clonotype was observed at least ten times. This beta chain is a stray read from a library made for alpha chains; its abundance is not meaningful. The rearrangement links TRBV20-1 to TRBJ2-1; 7 bases map to TRBD2. V gave up 5 bases and J gave up 12 bases; unmatched junction bases: 16. CDR1 is DFQATT, CDR2 SNEGSKA, per germline (reference sequence). The CDR3 length is 14 residues. Written as DNA, the CDR3 is TGCAGTGCTTCGGCGTGGAGCGGGGATGGAGGGCAGTTCTTC. Encoded protein: CSASAWSGDGGQFF.

This clonotype has ten or more counts. This beta chain turned up in a library designed for alpha chains; as an off-target read, its abundance says little. The J gene is TRBJ2-7, the V gene TRBV10-2; D is unclear. The CDR3 runs to 13 residues. Germline V gene data show CDR1 as WSHSY and CDR2 as SAAADI. V shed 6 bases and J shed 2 bases, with 11 bases lying between them. Here the CDR3 DNA reads TGCGCCAGCAGCAAAGGGATCCCCTACGAGCAGTACTTC. Translating gives CASSKGIPYEQYF.

This clonotype occurred many times. Little can be read into the size of this beta chain, an off-target read in a library designed for alpha chains. The CDR3 protein is CASTDSGTSVTDTQYF. In nucleotides, the CDR3 is TGTGCCAGCACCGACTCCGGGACTAGCGTAACAGATACGCAGTATTTT. The chain combines TRBV27 with TRBJ2-3; TRBD2 matches 10 bases. J lost 3 bases, V lost 7 bases, and 10 bases had no gene match. Germline-derived CDR1 and CDR2 are MNHEY and SMNVEV (reference sequence). CDR3 length: 16 residues.

This clonotype was picked up many times. Found in a library prepared for alpha chains, this beta chain is an off-target read, and its abundance has little meaning. The V gene is TRBV7-2, the J gene TRBJ2-7; TRBD1 matches at 10 bases. There are 15 residues in the CDR3. V dropped 5 bases and J dropped 4; count of bases not matched to a gene: 8. Germline V gene data show CDR1 as SGHTA and CDR2 as FQGNSA. The CDR3 region is CASSPTSGQGYEQYF. The CDR3 DNA reads as TGTGCCAGCAGCCCTACCTCGGGACAGGGGTACGAGCAGTACTTC.

This clonotype was seen at least ten times. Found in a library prepared for alpha chains, this beta chain is an off-target read, and its abundance has little meaning. The chain recombines TRBV2 with TRBJ2-7; D gene unclear. V lost 6 bases and J lost 2, with 11 bases in between. The germline gives CDR1 SNHLY, CDR2 FYNNEI. This CDR3 contains 13 residues. The CDR3 bases are TGTGCCAGCAGGTTGCGTTTGGCCTACGAGCAGTACTTC. Protein product: CASRLRLAYEQYF.

In regard to this clonotype: With the library built for alpha chains, this beta chain is off target and its frequency is not meaningful. CDR3 residues: CASSLEKPGELQTQYF. The CDR3 nucleotides are TGTGCCAGCAGTTTAGAAAAGCCAGGGGAGCTTCAGACCCAGTACTTC. The rearrangement links TRBV27 to TRBJ2-5; possibly TRBD1 for D (6 bases). The CDR3 has 16 amino acids. Germline CDR1 MNHEY, CDR2 SMNVEV (reference sequence). Trimming cost V 2 bases and J 6 bases, with 19 bases left between them.

There are many counts of this clonotype. This beta chain is an unintended read in a library built for alpha chains; its size means little. This sequence joins TRBV20-1 and TRBJ1-1; D possibly corresponds to TRBD1 (6 bases). The germline V and J ends were trimmed by 4 bases and 4 bases, with 13 bases remaining between them. Germline V gene lookup returns CDR1 DFQATT and CDR2 SNEGSKA (reference sequence). This CDR3 has 13 amino acids. The CDR3 is CSAMTRGGTEAFF. DNA for the CDR3: TGCAGTGCTATGACCAGGGGAGGCACTGAAGCTTTCTTT.

This clonotype has a count of ten or more. This beta chain was picked up by a library intended for alpha chains and is off target, so its count carries little meaning. The J gene is TRBJ1-1, the V gene TRBV3-1, with 7 bases aligning to TRBD1. Unmatched junction bases numbered 9, after V lost 7 bases and J lost 4 bases. Per the germline V gene, CDR1 is LGHDT and CDR2 is YNNKEL (reference sequence). The CDR3 spans 14 residues. CDR3 sequence (DNA): TGTGCCAGCAACACCCAGGGGGTAGGCACTGAAGCTTTCTTT. Residues: CASNTQGVGTEAFF.

This clonotype was counted many times. Being off target in a library aimed at alpha chains, this beta chain has a size of little meaning. The chain's CDR3 is CATSRDDGVQEQYF. CDR3 sequence (DNA): TGTGCCACCAGCAGAGATGACGGGGTCCAGGAGCAGTACTTC. This chain uses TRBV15 with TRBJ2-7; tentatively, D is TRBD2 (5 bases). This CDR3 comprises 14 residues. Germline CDR1 LNHNV, CDR2 YYDKDF (reference sequence). The V and J ends lost 0 bases and 7 bases respectively, with 13 bases between them.

Ten or more counts support this clonotype. A library prepared for alpha chains yielded this beta chain as an off-target read; its size is of little meaning. The rearrangement joins TRBV20-1 to TRBJ1-1, with 9 bases identical to TRBD1. J gave up 5 bases and V 1 base, and 8 bases lay outside the gene matches. Germline lookup yields CDR1 DFQATT and CDR2 SNEGSKA (reference sequence). CDR3 length equals 15 residues. The CDR3 nucleotides read TGCAGTGCTAGAGCCGGGACAGGGTCCGGGACTGAAGCTTTCTTT. Amino acid sequence: CSARAGTGSGTEAFF.

This clonotype was observed at least ten times. Because the library targeted alpha chains, this beta chain is an off-target read whose size means little. The chain combines TRBV20-1 with TRBJ1-2; 9 bases are a match to TRBD1. V shed 0 bases and J 0 bases; nucleotides not matched to a gene: 8. The CDR3 runs 17 residues. The germline gives CDR1 DFQATT, CDR2 SNEGSKA (reference sequence). The CDR3 sequence: CSARDISRTGANYGYTF. DNA for the CDR3: TGCAGTGCTAGAGATATTTCCAGGACAGGGGCTAACTATGGCTACACCTTC.

As for this clonotype: This beta chain appears as a stray read in a library generated for alpha chains; its size is not informative. This chain's CDR3 is CASSEARGTYQETQYF. The CDR3 coding sequence is TGTGCCAGCAGTGAAGCTAGGGGGACGTACCAAGAGACCCAGTACTTC. This rearrangement joins TRBV6-1 to TRBJ2-5; D perhaps matches TRBD1 (6 bases). The CDR3 totals 16 residues. Trimming cost V 0 bases and J 0 bases, with 11 bases left between them. CDR1 and CDR2 (germline): MNHNS, SASEGT.

Turning to this clonotype: A library prepared for alpha chains yielded this beta chain as an off-target read; its size is of little meaning. The rearrangement joins TRBV12-5 to TRBJ2-3; a possible D gene is TRBD2 (5 bases). This CDR3 is 17 amino acids long. CDR1 is LGHNT and CDR2 is FRNRAP in the germline V gene. The germline V and J ends were trimmed by 3 bases and 2 bases, with 18 bases remaining between them. CDR3 nucleotides: TGTGCTAGTGGTTTAAGGGTTAGCTTCGGGGTCACAGATACGCAGTATTTT. Translating it yields CASGLRVSFGVTDTQYF.

This clonotype has more than one count but fewer than ten. Being off target in a library aimed at alpha chains, this beta chain has a size of little meaning. The V call is TRBV5-4, the J call TRBJ2-5, with D perhaps matching TRBD2 (5 bases). The CDR3 runs 13 residues. V was cut by 4 bases and J by 5 bases, with 12 bases left in between. Per the germline V gene, CDR1 is SGHNT and CDR2 is YYREEE (reference sequence). CDR3 sequence (DNA): TGTGCCAGCAGCCCCCGGACTCAGGAGACCCAGTACTTC. Its protein product is CASSPRTQETQYF.

A word on this clonotype: Found in a library prepared for alpha chains, this beta chain is an off-target read, and its abundance has little meaning. The DNA of the CDR3 is TGCAGCGTTGAGGGACAGGGCTTCGAGCAGTACTTC. Translated, it gives CSVEGQGFEQYF. This sequence joins TRBV29-1 and TRBJ2-7, with TRBD1 matching over 9 bases. This CDR3 comprises 12 residues. Germline assignment: CDR1 SQVTM and CDR2 ANQGSEA. Unmatched junction bases numbered 3, after V lost 3 bases and J lost 6 bases.

This clonotype was seen repeatedly, ten times or more. This beta chain is off target for a library built for alpha chains, so its abundance means little. This chain uses TRBV24-1 with TRBJ1-1; the D is unclear. Germline loops: CDR1 KGHDR, CDR2 SFDVKD. This CDR3 contains 12 residues. V was clipped by 8 bases and J by 10 bases, with 16 bases between them. The CDR3 here is CATTEPQEGAFF. The CDR3, as DNA: TGTGCCACCACCGAGCCTCAGGAGGGAGCTTTCTTT.

This clonotype was counted ten times or more. Found in a library prepared for alpha chains, this beta chain is an off-target read, and its abundance has little meaning. The chain combines TRBV7-2 with TRBJ2-5; D is unresolved. V lost 0 bases, J lost 5 bases, and 7 bases lay in between. Germline CDR1 SGHTA, CDR2 FQGNSA. The length of the CDR3 is 13 residues. The CDR3 here is CASSLAQLETQYF. The DNA of the CDR3 is TGTGCCAGCAGCTTAGCCCAACTGGAGACCCAGTACTTC.

This clonotype was recorded at least ten times. The junction and the germline gene differ at one end; a read error may be behind it. This beta chain represents an off-target read in a library built for alpha chains; its size is of limited meaning. The rearrangement links TRBV7-7 to TRBJ1-5; the D gene is possibly TRBD1 (6 bases). In germline, CDR1 is SSHAT, CDR2 FNYEAQ (reference sequence). This CDR3 has 13 amino acids. The CDR3 nucleotides are TGTGCTAGCAGCTCAGGGGCGGATCAGCCCCAGCATTTT. Translation: CASSSGADQPQHF. Supplemented by reference TRBV7-7 and TRBJ1-5, the full variable domain reads GAGVSQSPRYKVTKRGQDVTLRCDPISSHATLYWYQQALGQGPEFLTYFNYEAQPDKSGLPSDRFSAERPEGSISTLTIQRTEQRDSAMYRCASSSGADQPQHFGDGTRLSIL.

This clonotype was seen ten or more times. Because this beta chain is a stray read in a library intended to capture alpha chains, its abundance should not be given much weight. The chain uses TRBV10-3 and TRBJ2-7, with TRBD1 matching 12 bases. The CDR3 sequence is 16 residues long. After removal of 4 bases from V and 5 bases from J, the junction contained 9 bases not matched to a gene. Germline CDR1 ENHRY, CDR2 SYGVKD. The chain's CDR3 is CAISARGDRGLHEQYF. Here the CDR3 DNA reads TGTGCCATCAGTGCTAGGGGGGACAGGGGGCTCCACGAGCAGTACTTC.

Ten or more counts support this clonotype. Since the library was made to target alpha chains, this beta chain is a stray read and its abundance is not meaningful. V gene TRBV7-2 combines with J gene TRBJ1-1; D ambiguous. Per germline, CDR1 SGHTA and CDR2 FQGNSA. The CDR3 is 13 amino acids. V was pared by 5 bases and J by 1 base, with 8 bases between. CDR3 region: CASSQQRNTEAFF. As DNA, the CDR3 is TGTGCCAGCAGCCAACAGAGGAACACTGAAGCTTTCTTT.

This clonotype was detected ten times or more. This beta chain is an off-target read within a library intended for alpha chains, so its frequency means little. The chain has TRBV14 and TRBJ2-5; D unresolved. Between the trimmed V and J ends, which lost 1 base and 0 bases, there was a span of 12 bases. This CDR3 has 16 amino acids. CDR1 SGHDN and CDR2 FVKESK come from the germline V gene. Here the CDR3 DNA reads TGTGCCAGCAGCCAAGGGTATATCCGGGACCAAGAGACCCAGTACTTC. Translating gives CASSQGYIRDQETQYF.